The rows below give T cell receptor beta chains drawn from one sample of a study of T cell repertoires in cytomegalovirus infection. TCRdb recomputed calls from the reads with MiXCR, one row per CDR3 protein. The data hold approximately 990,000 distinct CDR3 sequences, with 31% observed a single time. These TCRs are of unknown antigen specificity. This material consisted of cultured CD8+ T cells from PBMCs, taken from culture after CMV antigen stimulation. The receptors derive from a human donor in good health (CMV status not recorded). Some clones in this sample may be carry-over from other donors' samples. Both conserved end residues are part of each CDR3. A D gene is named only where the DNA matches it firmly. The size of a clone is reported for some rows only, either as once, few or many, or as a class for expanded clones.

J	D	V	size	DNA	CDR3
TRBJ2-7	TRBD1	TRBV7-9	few	TGTGCCAGCAGCTCCTCCGGGACAGGGAACTCCTACGAGCAGTACTTC	CASSSSGTGNSYEQYF
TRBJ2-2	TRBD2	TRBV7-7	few	TGTGCTAGCAGCTCCCCTAAGACTAGCGGGGGGGCAGAAGTCGGGGAGCTGTTTTTT	CASSSPKTSGGAEVGELFF
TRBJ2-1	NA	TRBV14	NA	TGTGCCAACCCGGGACTTTACAATGAGCAGTTCTTC	CANPGLYNEQFF
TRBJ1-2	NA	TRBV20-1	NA	TGCAGTGCTCCCGAAGCCTGGGGTGGCTACACCTTC	CSAPEAWGGYTF
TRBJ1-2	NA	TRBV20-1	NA	TGCAGTGCTAGAGGGAGTAGCGGGAGGTTGGGCTATGGCTACACCTTC	CSARGSSGRLGYGYTF
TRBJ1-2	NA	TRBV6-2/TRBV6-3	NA	TGTGCCAGCAGCTCTCAGGCGGGGGATGGCTATGGCTACACCTTC	CASSSQAGDGYGYTF
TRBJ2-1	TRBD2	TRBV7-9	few	TGTGCCAGCAGCTGGGGCCATCCGGGGGGTGAGCAGTTCTTC	CASSWGHPGGEQFF
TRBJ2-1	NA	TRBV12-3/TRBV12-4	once	TGTGCCAGCAGTTGGACAGGGAGGGATGAGCAGTTCTTC	CASSWTGRDEQFF
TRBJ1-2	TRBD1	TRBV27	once	TGTGCCAGCAGTTTTTTGGGACAGGGGGATGGCTACACCTTC	CASSFLGQGDGYTF
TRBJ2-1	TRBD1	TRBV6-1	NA	TGTGCCAGCAGTGAAGTCAGTTGGGACAGGGGCCACAATGAGCAGTTCTTC	CASSEVSWDRGHNEQFF
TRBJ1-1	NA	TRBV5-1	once	TGCGCCAGCAGCCCGGAGGTTTGGACTGAAGCTTTCTTT	CASSPEVWTEAFF
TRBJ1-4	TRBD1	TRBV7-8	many	TGTGCCAGCAGCTTCGGACCCGGGACAGTCAATGAAAAACTGTTTTTT	CASSFGPGTVNEKLFF
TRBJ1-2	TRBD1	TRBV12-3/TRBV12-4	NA	TGTGCCAGCAGCCTCGGACAGGGGGCAAGCTATGGCTACACCTTC	CASSLGQGASYGYTF
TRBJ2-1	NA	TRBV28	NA	TGTGCCAGCAGTTTTACTTTGGCTAGTTCGGAGGTTGAGCAGTTCTTC	CASSFTLASSEVEQFF
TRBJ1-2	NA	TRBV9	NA	TGTGCGACGGCGGGGGACCGGTTGGGCTATGGCTACACCTTC	CATAGDRLGYGYTF
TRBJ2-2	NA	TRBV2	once	TGTGCCACCCTCAACACAGGTCAAACCGGGGAGCTGTTTTTT	CATLNTGQTGELFF
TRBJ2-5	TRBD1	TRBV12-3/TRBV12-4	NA	TGTGCCAGCAGCGAAACAAGGACAGGGGGAAAGGAGACCCAGTACTTC	CASSETRTGGKETQYF
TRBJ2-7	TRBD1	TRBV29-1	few	TGCAGCGTTGAAGATACAGGGACAGCCTCCTACGAGCAGTACTTC	CSVEDTGTASYEQYF
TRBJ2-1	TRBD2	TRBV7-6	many	TGTGCCAGCAGCAGACTAGCGGGGGGGCAAAATGAGCAGTTCTTC	CASSRLAGGQNEQFF
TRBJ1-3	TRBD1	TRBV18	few	TGTGCCAGCTCCTTACAGGGGGCAGAAGGAAACACCATATATTTT	CASSLQGAEGNTIYF
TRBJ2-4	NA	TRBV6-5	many	TGTGCCAGCAGTTATGGTGGGAGAGTAGCCAAAAACATTCAGTACTTC	CASSYGGRVAKNIQYF
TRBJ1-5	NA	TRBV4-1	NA	TGCGCCAGCAGCCAAGTACAGGGAGAGAAGCCCCAGCATTTT	CASSQVQGEKPQHF
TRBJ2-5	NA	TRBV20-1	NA	TGCAGTGCTAGAGATCCGTACCAAGAGACCCAGTACTTC	CSARDPYQETQYF
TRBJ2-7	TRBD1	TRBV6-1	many	TGTGCCAGCAGTGAGGACGTCCGGGACAGGAGATACGAGCAGTACTTC	CASSEDVRDRRYEQYF
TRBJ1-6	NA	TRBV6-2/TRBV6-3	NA	TGTGCCAGCACCTTGGACACGCTTGGATCACCCCTCCACTTT	CASTLDTLGSPLHF
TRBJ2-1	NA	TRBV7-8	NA	TGTGCCAGCAGCTTAGTGGATAGTACCTACAATGAGCAGTTCTTC	CASSLVDSTYNEQFF
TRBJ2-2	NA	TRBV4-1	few	TGCGCCAGCAGCCAAGGCAGGGTCAGCACCGGGGAGCTGTTTTTT	CASSQGRVSTGELFF
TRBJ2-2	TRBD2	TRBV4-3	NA	TGCGCCAGCAGCCAAGATCGAATGCGGGGGGACTTCACCGGGGAGCTGTTTTTT	CASSQDRMRGDFTGELFF
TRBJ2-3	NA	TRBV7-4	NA	TGTGCCAGCAGCCCACCGTTAGGTGCCACAGATACGCAGTATTTT	CASSPPLGATDTQYF
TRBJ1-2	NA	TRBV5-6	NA	TGTGCCAGCAGCTTGGGTGCAGGGTTTGACTATGGCTACACCTTC	CASSLGAGFDYGYTF
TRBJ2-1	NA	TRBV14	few	TGTGCCAGCAGCCAAGACGTAGGGTTCAGCTACAATGAGCAGTTCTTC	CASSQDVGFSYNEQFF
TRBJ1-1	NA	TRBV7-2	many	TGTGCCAGCAGCCTCTCCGGGCTACCGAACACTGAAGCTTTCTTT	CASSLSGLPNTEAFF
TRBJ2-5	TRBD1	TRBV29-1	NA	TGCAGCGGTTTCCGGGACAGACAAGAGACCCAGTACTTC	CSGFRDRQETQYF
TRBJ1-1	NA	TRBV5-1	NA	TGCGCCAGCAGCGCTAATAGGCCTGAAGCTTTCTTT	CASSANRPEAFF
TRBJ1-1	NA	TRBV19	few	TGTGCCAGTAGTATGAAGGAGTTGAACACTGAAGCTTTCTTT	CASSMKELNTEAFF
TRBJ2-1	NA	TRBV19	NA	TGTGCCAGTAGTGTCCAGGGGCCCTACAATGAGCAGTTCTTC	CASSVQGPYNEQFF
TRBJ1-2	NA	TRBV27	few	TGTGCCAGCAGTTGGTACCCGGACAGCAACTATGGCTACACCTTC	CASSWYPDSNYGYTF
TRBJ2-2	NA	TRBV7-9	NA	TGTGCCAGCAGTGGGCGGCCAGAGAACACCGGGGAGCTGTTTTTT	CASSGRPENTGELFF
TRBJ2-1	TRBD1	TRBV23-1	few	TGCGCCAGCAGCCGGGACAGGGATTCCGGCAATGAGCAGTTCTTC	CASSRDRDSGNEQFF
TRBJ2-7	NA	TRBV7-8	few	TGTGCCAGCAGCTTACCCGGGCCGCACGAGCAGTACTTC	CASSLPGPHEQYF